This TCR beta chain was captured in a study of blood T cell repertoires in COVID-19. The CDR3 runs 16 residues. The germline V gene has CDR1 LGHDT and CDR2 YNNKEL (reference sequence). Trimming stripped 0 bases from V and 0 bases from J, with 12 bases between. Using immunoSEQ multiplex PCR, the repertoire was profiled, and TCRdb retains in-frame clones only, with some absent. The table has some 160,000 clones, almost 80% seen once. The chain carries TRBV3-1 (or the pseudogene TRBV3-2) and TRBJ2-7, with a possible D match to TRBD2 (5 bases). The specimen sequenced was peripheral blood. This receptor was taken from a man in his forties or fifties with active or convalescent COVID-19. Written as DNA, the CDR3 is TGTGCCAGCAGCCAAGACATCGCGGGCCCCTCCTACGAGCAGTACTTC. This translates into CASSQDIAGPSYEQYF.